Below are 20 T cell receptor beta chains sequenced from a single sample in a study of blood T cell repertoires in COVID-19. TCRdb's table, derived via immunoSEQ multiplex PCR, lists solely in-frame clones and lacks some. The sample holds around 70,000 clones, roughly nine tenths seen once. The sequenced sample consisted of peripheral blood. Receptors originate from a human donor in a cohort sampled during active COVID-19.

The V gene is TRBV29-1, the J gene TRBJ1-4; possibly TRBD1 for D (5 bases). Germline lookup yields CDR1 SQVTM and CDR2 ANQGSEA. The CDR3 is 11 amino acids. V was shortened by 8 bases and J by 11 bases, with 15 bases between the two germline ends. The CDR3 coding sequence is TGCAGCTCAACCTTCGGGGGTAAACTGTTTTTT. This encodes CSSTFGGKLFF.

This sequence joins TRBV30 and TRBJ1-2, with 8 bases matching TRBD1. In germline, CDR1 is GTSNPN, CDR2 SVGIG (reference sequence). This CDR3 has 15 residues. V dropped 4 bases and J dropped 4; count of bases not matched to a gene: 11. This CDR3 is CAWKFETGALYGYTF. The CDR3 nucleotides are TGTGCCTGGAAGTTCGAGACAGGGGCGCTCTATGGCTACACCTTC.

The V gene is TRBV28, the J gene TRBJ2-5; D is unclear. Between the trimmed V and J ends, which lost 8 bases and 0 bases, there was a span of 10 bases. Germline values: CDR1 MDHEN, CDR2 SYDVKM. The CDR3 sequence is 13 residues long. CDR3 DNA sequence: TGTGCCAGCGGCCCTCAGGACCAAGAGACCCAGTACTTC. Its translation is CASGPQDQETQYF.

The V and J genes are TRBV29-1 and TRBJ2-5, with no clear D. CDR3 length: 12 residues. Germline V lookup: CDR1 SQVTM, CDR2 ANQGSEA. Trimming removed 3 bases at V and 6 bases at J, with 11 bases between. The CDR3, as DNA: TGCAGCGTTGAGGTTGAGAGGCAGACCCAGTACTTC. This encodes CSVEVERQTQYF.

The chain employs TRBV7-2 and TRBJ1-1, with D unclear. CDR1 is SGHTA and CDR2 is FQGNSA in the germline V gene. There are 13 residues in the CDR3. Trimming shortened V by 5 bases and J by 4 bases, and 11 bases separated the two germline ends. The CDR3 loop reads CASSVSGITEAFF. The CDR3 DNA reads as TGTGCCAGCAGCGTAAGCGGTATCACTGAAGCTTTCTTT.

CDR3 loop: CASSLRNGGSSYNSPLHF. The DNA of the CDR3 is TGTGCCAGCAGCTTGAGAAACGGGGGAAGCTCCTATAATTCACCCCTCCACTTT. This rearrangement joins TRBV11-2 to TRBJ1-6, with a tentative D call TRBD1 (5 bases). Trimming pared 3 bases from V and 0 bases from J, leaving 15 bases between. Germline CDR1 reads SGHAT; CDR2 reads FQNNGV. CDR3 length equals 18 residues.

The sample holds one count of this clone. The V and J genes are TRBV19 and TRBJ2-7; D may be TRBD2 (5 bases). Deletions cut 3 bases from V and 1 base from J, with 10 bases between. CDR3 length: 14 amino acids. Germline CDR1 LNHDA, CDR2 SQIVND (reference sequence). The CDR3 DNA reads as TGTGCCAGTAGTATCGGGATAGGGTCCTACGAGCAGTACTTC. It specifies CASSIGIGSYEQYF. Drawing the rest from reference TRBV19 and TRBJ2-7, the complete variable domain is DGGITQSPKYLFRKEGQNVTLSCEQNLNHDAMYWYRQDPGQGLRLIYYSQIVNDFQKGDIAEGYSVSREKKESFPLTVTSAQKNPTAFYLCASSIGIGSYEQYFGPGTRLTVT.

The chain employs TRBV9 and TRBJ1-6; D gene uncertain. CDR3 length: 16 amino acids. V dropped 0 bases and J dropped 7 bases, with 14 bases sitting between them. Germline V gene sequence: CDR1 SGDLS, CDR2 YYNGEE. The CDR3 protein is CASSVGQGVRNSPLHF. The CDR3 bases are TGTGCCAGCAGCGTAGGTCAAGGAGTTAGGAATTCACCCCTCCACTTT.

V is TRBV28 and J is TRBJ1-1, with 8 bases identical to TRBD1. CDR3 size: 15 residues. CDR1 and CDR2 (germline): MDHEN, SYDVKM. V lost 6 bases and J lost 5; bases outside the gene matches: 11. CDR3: CASRAGAGGGTEAFF. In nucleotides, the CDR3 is TGTGCCAGCAGAGCGGGCGCAGGGGGCGGGACTGAAGCTTTCTTT. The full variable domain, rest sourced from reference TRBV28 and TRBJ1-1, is DVKVTQSSRYLVKRTGEKVFLECVQDMDHENMFWYRQDPGLGLRLIYFSYDVKMKEKGDIPEGYSVSREKKERFSLILESASTNQTSMYLCASRAGAGGGTEAFFGQGTRLTVV.

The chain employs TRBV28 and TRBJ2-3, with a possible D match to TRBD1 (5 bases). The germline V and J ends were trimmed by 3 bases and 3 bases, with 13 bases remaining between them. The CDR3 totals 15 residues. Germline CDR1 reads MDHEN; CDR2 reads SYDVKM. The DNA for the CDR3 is TGTGCCAGCAGTTTTTCGCCCAGGGTAACAGATACGCAGTATTTT. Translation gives CASSFSPRVTDTQYF.

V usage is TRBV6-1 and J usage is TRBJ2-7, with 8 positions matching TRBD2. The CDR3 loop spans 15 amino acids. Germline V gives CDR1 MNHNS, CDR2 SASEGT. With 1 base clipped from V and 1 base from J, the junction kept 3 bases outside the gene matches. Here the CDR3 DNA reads TGTGCCAGCAGTGAAGTAAGCGGGGGTTCCTACGAGCAGTACTTC. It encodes CASSEVSGGSYEQYF.

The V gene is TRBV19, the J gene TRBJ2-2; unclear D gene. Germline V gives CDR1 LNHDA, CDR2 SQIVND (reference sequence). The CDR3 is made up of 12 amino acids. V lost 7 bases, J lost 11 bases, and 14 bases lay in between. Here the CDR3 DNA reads TGTGCCAGTAATGATCCGGGTAAAGAGCTGTTTTTT. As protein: CASNDPGKELFF.

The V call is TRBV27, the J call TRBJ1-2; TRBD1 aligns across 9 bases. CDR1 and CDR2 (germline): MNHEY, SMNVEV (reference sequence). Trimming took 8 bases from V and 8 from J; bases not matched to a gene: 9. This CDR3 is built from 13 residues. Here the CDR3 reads CASRRTGEIGYTF. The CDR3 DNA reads TGTGCCAGCCGAAGGACAGGGGAGATAGGCTACACCTTC.

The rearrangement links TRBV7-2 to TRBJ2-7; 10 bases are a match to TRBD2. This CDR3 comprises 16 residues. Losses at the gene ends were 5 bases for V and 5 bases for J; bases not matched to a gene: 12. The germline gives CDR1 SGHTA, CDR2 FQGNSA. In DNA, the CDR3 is TGTGCCAGCAGCGCGACCGCTAGCGGGAGTCGGCACGAGCAGTACTTC. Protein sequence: CASSATASGSRHEQYF.

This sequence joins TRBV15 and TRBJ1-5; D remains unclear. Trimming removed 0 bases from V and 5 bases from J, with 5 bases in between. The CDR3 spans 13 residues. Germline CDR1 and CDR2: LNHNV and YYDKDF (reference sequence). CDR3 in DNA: TGTGCCACCAGCAGAGATCATTATCAGCCCCAGCATTTT. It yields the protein CATSRDHYQPQHF.

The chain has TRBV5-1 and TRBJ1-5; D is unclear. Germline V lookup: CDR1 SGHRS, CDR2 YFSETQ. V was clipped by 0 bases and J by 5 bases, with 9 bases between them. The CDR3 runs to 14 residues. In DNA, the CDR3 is TGCGCCAGCAGCTTGGGGACTGTCGATCAGCCCCAGCATTTT. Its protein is CASSLGTVDQPQHF.

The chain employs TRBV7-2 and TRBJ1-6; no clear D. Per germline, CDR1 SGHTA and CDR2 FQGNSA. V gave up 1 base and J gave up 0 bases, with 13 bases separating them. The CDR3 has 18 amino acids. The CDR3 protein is CASSLVNMRSSYNSPLHF. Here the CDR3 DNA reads TGTGCCAGCAGCTTAGTCAACATGAGGAGCTCCTATAATTCACCCCTCCACTTT.

This chain's CDR3 is CATSRLEYSNQPQHF. In DNA, the CDR3 is TGTGCCACCAGCAGACTAGAATATAGCAATCAGCCCCAGCATTTT. The J gene is TRBJ1-5, the V gene TRBV15; D remains ambiguous. Trimming cost V 2 bases and J 0 bases, with 8 bases left between them. Germline CDR1 is LNHNV and CDR2 is YYDKDF (reference sequence). This CDR3 is 15 amino acids long.

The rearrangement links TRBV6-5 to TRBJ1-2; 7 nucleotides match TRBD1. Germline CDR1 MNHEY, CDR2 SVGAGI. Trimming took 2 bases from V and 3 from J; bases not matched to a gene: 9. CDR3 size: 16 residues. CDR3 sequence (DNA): TGTGCCAGCAGTTACCATCGGGACAGCGGTTACTATGGCTACACCTTC. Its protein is CASSYHRDSGYYGYTF.

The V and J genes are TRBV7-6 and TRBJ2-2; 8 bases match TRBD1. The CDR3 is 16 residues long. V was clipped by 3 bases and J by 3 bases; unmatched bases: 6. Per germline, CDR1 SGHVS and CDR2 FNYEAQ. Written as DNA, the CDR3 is TGTGCCAGCAGCTTTGGACAGGGCACGGACACCGGGGAGCTGTTTTTT. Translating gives CASSFGQGTDTGELFF.